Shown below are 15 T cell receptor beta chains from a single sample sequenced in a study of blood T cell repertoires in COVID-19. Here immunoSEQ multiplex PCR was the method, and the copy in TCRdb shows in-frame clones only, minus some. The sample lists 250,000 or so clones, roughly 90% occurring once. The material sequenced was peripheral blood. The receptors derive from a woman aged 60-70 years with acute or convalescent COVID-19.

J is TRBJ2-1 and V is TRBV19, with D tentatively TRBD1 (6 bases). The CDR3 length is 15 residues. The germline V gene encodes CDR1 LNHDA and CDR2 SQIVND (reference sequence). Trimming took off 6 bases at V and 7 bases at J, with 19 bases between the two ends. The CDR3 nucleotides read TGTGCCAGTAGCCCCCCAGGGGCACCCCCAAATGAGCAGTTCTTC. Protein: CASSPPGAPPNEQFF.

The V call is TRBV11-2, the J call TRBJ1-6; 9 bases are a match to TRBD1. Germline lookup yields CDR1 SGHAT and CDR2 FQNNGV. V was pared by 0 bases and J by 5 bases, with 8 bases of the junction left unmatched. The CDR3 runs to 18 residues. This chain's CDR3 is CASSLDLGQGRDNSPLHF. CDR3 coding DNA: TGTGCCAGCAGCTTAGATCTTGGACAGGGGAGAGATAATTCACCCCTCCACTTT.

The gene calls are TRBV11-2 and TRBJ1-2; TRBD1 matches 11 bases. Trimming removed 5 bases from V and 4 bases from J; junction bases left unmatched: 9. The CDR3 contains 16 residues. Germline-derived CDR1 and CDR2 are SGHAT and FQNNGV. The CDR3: CASSPPRDRGIYGYTF. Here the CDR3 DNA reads TGTGCCAGCAGCCCCCCGCGGGACAGGGGGATCTATGGCTACACCTTC.

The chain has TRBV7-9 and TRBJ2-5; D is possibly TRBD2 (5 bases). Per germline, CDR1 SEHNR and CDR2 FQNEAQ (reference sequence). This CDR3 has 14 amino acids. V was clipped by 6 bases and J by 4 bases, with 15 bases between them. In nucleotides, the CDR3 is TGTGCCAGCAGGTTTGTGGGAGTTGGAGAGACCCAGTACTTC. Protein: CASRFVGVGETQYF. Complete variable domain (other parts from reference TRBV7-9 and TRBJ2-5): DTGVSQNPRHKITKRGQNVTFRCDPISEHNRLYWYRQTLGQGPEFLTYFQNEAQLEKSRLLSDRFSAERPKGSFSTLEIQRTEQGDSAMYLCASRFVGVGETQYFGPGTRLLVL.

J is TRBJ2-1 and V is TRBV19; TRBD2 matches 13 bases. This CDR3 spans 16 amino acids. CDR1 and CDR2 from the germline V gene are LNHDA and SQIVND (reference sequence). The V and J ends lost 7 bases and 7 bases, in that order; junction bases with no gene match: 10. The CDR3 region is CASTNKPGLAGNEQFF. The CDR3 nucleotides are TGTGCCAGTACCAACAAGCCGGGACTAGCGGGGAATGAGCAGTTCTTC.

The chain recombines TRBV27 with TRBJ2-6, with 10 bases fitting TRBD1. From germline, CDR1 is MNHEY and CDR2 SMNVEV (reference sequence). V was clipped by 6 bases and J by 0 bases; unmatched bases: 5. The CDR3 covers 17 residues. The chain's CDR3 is CASSKDRGSSGANVLTF. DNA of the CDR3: TGTGCCAGCAGCAAGGACAGGGGGAGCTCTGGGGCCAACGTCCTGACTTTC. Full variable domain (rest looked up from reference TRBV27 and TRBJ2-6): EAQVTQNPRYLITVTGKKLTVTCSQNMNHEYMSWYRQDPGLGLRQIYYSMNVEVTDKGDVPEGYKVSRKEKRNFPLILESPSPNQTSLYFCASSKDRGSSGANVLTFGAGSRLTVL.

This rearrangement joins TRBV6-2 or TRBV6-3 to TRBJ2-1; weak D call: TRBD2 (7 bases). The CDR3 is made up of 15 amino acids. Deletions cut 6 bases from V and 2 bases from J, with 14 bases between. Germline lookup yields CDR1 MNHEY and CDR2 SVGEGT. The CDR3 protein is CASSPRGGAYNEQFF. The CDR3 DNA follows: TGTGCCAGCAGCCCCAGAGGGGGGGCCTACAATGAGCAGTTCTTC.

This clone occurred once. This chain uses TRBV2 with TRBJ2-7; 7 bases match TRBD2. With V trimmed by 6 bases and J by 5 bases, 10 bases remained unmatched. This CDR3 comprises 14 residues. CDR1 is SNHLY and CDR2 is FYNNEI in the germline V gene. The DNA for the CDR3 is TGTGCCAGCAGCGACCCGGTTACTAGCGACGAGCAGTACTTC. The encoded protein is CASSDPVTSDEQYF.

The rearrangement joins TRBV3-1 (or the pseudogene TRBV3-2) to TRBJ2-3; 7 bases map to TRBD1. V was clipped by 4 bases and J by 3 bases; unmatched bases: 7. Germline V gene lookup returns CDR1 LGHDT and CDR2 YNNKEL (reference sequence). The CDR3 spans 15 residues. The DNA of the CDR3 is TGTGCCAGCAGCCGAGACAGGGTAAAGACAGATACGCAGTATTTT. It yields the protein CASSRDRVKTDTQYF.

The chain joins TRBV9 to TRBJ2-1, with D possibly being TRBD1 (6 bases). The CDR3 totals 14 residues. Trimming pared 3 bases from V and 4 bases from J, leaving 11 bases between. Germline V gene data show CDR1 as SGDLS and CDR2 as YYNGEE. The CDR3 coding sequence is TGTGCCAGCAGCGCCGCAGGGGCATACAATGAGCAGTTCTTC. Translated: CASSAAGAYNEQFF. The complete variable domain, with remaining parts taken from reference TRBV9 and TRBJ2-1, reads DSGVTQTPKHLITATGQRVTLRCSPRSGDLSVYWYQQSLDQGLQFLIQYYNGEERAKGNILERFSAQQFPDLHSELNLSSLELGDSALYFCASSAAGAYNEQFFGPGTRLTVL.

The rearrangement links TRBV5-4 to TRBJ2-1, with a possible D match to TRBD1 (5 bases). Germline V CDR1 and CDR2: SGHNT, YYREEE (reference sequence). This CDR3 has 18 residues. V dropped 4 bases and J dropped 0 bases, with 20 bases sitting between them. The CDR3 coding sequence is TGTGCCAGCAGCCCCCGGACCAGGGCTCGTGACTCCTACAATGAGCAGTTCTTC. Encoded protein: CASSPRTRARDSYNEQFF.

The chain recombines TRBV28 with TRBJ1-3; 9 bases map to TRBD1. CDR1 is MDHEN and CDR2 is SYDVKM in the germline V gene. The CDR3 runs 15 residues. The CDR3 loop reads CVNPRDRDGGNTIYF. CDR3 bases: TGTGTTAATCCCCGGGACAGGGATGGTGGAAACACCATATATTTT.

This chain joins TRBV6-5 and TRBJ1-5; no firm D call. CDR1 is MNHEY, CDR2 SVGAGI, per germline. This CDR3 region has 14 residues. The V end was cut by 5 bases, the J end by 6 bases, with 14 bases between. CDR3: CASSLEGLVQPQHF. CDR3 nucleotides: TGTGCCAGCAGTCTCGAAGGTCTAGTTCAGCCCCAGCATTTT.

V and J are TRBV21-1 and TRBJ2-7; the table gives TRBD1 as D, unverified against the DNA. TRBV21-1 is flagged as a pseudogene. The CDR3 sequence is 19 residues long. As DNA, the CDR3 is TGTGCCAGCAGCAAAGGCCCGGGACAGGGTGTCCCCTCCTCCTACGAGCAGTACTTC. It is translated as CASSKGPGQGVPSSYEQYF.

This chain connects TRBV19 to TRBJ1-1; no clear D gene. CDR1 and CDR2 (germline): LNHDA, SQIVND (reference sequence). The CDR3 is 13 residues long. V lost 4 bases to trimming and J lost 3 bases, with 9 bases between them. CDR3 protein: CASSRESDTEAFF. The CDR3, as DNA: TGTGCCAGTAGTAGGGAGTCAGACACTGAAGCTTTCTTT.